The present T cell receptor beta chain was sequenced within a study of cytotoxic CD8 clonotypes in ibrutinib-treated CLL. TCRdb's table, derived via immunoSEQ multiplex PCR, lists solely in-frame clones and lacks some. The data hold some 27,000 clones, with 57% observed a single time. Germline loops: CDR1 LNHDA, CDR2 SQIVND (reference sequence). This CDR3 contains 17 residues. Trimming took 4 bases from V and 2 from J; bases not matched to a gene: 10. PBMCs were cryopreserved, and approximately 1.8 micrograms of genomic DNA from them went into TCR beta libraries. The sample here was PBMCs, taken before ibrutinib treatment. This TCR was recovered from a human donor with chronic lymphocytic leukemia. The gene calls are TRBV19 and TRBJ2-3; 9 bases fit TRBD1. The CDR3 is CASSTTGGLIYTDTQYF. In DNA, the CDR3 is TGTGCCAGTAGTACAACAGGGGGCCTAATCTACACAGATACGCAGTATTTT.